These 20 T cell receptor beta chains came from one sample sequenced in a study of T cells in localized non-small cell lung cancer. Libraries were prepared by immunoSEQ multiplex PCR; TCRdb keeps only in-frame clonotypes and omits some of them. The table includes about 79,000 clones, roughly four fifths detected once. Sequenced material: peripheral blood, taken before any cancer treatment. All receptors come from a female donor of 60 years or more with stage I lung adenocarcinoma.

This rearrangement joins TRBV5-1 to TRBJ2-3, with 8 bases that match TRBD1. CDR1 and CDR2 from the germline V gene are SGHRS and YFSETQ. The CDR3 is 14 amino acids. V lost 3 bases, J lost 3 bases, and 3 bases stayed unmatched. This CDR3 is CASSSRTGTDTQYF. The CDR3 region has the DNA TGCGCCAGCAGCTCCCGGACAGGGACAGATACGCAGTATTTT.

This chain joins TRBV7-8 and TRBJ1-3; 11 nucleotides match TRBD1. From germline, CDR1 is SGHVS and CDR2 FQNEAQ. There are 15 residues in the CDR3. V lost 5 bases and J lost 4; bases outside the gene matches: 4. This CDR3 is CASSRDRGYGNTIYF. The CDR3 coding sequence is TGTGCCAGCAGCCGGGACAGGGGGTACGGAAACACCATATATTTT.

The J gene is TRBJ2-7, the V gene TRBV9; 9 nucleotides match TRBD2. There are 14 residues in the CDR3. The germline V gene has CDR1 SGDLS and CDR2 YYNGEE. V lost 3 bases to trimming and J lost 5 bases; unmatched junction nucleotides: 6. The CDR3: CASSAGGLADEQYF. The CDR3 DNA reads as TGTGCCAGCAGCGCCGGGGGACTAGCTGACGAGCAGTACTTC.

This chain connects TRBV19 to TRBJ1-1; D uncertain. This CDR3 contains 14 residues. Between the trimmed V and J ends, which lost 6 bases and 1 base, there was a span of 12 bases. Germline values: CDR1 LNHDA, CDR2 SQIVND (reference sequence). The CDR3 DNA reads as TGTGCCAGTAGCACAAGGAACCCGAACACTGAAGCTTTCTTT. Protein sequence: CASSTRNPNTEAFF.

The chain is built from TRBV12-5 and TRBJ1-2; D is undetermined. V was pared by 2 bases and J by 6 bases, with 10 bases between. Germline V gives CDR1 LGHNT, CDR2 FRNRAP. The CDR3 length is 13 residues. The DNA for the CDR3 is TGTGCTAGTGGTTTGATCGAAGAACATGGCTACACCTTC. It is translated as CASGLIEEHGYTF.

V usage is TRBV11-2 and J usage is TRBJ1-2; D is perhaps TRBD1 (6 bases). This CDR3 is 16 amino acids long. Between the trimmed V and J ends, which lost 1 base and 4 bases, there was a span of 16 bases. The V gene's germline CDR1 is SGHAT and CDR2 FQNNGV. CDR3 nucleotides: TGTGCCAGCAGCTTAGGACAGGCCCAACCGAGCTATGGCTACACCTTC. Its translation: CASSLGQAQPSYGYTF.

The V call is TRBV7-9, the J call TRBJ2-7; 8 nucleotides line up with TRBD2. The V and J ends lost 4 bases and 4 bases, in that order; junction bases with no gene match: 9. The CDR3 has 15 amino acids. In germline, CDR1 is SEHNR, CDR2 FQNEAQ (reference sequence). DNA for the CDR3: TGTGCCAGCAGCTCCTGGGGTAGCGGGGTATACGAGCAGTACTTC. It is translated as CASSSWGSGVYEQYF.

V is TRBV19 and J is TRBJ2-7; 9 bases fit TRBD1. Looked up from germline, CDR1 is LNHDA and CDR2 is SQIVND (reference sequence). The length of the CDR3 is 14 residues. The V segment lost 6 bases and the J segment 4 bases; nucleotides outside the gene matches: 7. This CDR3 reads CASRPGQGRYEQYF. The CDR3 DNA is TGTGCCAGTAGACCGGGACAGGGACGATACGAGCAGTACTTC.

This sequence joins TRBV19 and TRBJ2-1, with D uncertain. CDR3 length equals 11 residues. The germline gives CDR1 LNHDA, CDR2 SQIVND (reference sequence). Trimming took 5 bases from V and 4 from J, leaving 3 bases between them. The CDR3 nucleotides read TGTGCCAGTAGTGTGTACAATGAGCAGTTCTTC. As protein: CASSVYNEQFF.

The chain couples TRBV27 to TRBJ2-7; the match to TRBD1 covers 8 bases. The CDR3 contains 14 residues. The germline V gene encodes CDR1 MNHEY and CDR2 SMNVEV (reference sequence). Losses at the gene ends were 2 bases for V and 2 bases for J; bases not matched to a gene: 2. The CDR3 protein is CASSLKGQAYEQYF. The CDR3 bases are TGTGCCAGCAGTTTAAAGGGACAGGCCTACGAGCAGTACTTC.

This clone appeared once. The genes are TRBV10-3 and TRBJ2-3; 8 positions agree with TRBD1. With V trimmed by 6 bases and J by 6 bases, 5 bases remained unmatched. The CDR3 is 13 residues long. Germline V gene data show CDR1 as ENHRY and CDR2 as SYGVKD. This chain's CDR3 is CAIRMTGDDTQYF. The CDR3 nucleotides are TGTGCCATCAGGATGACAGGGGACGATACGCAGTATTTT.

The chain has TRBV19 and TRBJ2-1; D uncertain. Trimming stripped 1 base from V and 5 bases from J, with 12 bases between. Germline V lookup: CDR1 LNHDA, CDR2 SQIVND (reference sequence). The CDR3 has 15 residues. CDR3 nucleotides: TGTGCCAGTAGTATAGGGCCCGGGTCAAACAATGAGCAGTTCTTC. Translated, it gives CASSIGPGSNNEQFF.

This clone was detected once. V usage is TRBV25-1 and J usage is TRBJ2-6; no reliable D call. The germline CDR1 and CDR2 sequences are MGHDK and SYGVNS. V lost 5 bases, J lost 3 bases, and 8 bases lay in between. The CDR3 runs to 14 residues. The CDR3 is CASSPSIGANVLTF. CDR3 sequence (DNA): TGTGCCAGCAGTCCTTCAATTGGGGCCAACGTCCTGACTTTC.

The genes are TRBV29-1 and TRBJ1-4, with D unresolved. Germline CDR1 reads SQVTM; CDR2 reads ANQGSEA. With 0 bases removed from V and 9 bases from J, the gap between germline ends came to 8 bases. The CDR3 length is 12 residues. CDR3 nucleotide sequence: TGCAGCGTTGAAGAAGGCGGCCAAAAACTGTTTTTT. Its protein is CSVEEGGQKLFF.

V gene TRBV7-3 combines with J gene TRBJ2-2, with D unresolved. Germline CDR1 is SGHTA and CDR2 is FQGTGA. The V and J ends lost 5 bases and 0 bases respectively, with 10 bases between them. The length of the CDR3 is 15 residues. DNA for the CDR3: TGTGCCAGCAGCCCAACCCCGACGAACACCGGGGAGCTGTTTTTT. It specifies CASSPTPTNTGELFF.

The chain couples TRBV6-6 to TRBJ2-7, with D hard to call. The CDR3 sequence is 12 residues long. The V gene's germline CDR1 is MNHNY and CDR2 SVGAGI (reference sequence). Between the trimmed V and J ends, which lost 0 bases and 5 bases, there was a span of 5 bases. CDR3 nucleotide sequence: TGTGCCAGCAGTTACTCTCCAGACGAGCAGTACTTC. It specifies CASSYSPDEQYF.

The CDR3 region has the DNA TGTGCCAGCAGCATAGGACAGTTGAATGAAAAACTGTTTTTT. Its translation is CASSIGQLNEKLFF. The gene calls are TRBV11-2 and TRBJ1-4; a weak D match, TRBD1 (6 bases). The germline CDR1 and CDR2 sequences are SGHAT and FQNNGV. This CDR3 region has 14 residues. Trimming pared 5 bases from V and 5 bases from J, leaving 12 bases between. Using reference TRBV11-2 and TRBJ1-4 for the parts outside the CDR3, the full variable domain is EAGVAQSPRYKIIEKRQSVAFWCNPISGHATLYWYQQILGQGPKLLIQFQNNGVVDDSQLPKDRFSAERLKGVDSTLKIQPAKLEDSAVYLCASSIGQLNEKLFFGSGTQLSVL.

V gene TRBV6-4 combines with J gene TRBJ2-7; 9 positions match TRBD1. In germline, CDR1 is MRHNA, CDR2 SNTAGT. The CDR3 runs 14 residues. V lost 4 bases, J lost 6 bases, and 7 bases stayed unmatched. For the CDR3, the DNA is TGTGCCAGCAGTGCCTCCGGGACAGGGACCGAGCAGTACTTC. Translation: CASSASGTGTEQYF.

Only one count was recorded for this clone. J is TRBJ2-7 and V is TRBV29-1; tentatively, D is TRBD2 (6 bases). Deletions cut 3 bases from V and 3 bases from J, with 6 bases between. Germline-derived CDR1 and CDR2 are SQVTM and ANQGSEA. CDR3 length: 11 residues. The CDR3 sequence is CSVEGGYEQYF. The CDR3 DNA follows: TGCAGCGTTGAGGGGGGCTACGAGCAGTACTTC.

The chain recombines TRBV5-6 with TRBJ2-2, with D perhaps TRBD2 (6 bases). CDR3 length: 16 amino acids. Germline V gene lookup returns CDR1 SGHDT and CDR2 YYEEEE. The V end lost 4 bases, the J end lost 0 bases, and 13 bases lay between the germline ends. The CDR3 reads CASSLNRGANTGELFF. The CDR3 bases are TGTGCCAGCAGCCTTAATCGCGGGGCGAACACCGGGGAGCTGTTTTTT.